This T cell receptor (beta chain) was recorded in a study of blood T cell repertoires in COVID-19. Whole-study context: Samples representing acute and convalescent COVID-19 were sourced from the United States, Italy and Spain. T cells, B-cell-depleted T cells, or PBMCs provided the cDNA or gDNA that served as material.

In the source study's methods: The assay estimated nucleated cells by amplifying reference gene primers. Method: immunoSEQ multiplex PCR; TCRdb's copy keeps in-frame clones and lacks some. V, J and clone size are taken as reported in that table, and D and trimming were inferred from the DNA itself. The table lists 70,000 to 95,000 clones, more than 75% of them singletons. This CDR3 region has 14 residues. The V gene lost 5 bases and the J gene lost 1 base, with 12 bases spanning the gap. CDR1 is SEHNR and CDR2 is FQNEAQ in the germline V gene (reference sequence). Input material: peripheral blood. V gene TRBV7-9 combines with J gene TRBJ2-7; a weak D match, TRBD1 (5 bases). This TCR was recovered from an elderly woman with active COVID-19. The CDR3 nucleotides read TGTGCCAGCAGCCACCCCGGACAATCCTACGAGCAGTACTTC. This translates into CASSHPGQSYEQYF. Based on the CDR3 plus reference TRBV7-9 and TRBJ2-7, the full variable domain is DTGVSQNPRHKITKRGQNVTFRCDPISEHNRLYWYRQTLGQGPEFLTYFQNEAQLEKSRLLSDRFSAERPKGSFSTLEIQRTEQGDSAMYLCASSHPGQSYEQYFGPGTRLTVT.